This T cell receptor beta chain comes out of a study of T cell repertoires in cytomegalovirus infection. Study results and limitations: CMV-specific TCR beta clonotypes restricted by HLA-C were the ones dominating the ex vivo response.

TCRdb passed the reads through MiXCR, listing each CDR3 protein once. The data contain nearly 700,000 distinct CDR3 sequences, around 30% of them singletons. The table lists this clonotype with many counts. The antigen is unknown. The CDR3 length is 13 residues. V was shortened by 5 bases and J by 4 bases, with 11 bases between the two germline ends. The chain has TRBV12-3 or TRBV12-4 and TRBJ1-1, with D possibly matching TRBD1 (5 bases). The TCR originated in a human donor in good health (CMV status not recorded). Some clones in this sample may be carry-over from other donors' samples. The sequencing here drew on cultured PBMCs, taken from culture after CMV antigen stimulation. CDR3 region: CASSLLGGTEAFF. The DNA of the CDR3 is TGTGCCAGCAGTCTGCTGGGGGGCACTGAAGCTTTCTTT.